This T cell receptor (beta chain) derives from a study of high-grade serous ovarian cancer treatment subgroups (dated by TCRdb to the early 2020s). Background on the whole study: A mean of approximately 13,000 reads and 6,500 to 9,500 unique TCR beta rearrangements per sample was generated by sequencing. Under a laparoscopic triage algorithm, patients with high-grade serous ovarian cancer were grouped by complete gross resection or by neoadjuvant chemotherapy response, and the study profiled the TCR beta repertoires of these patients. Of the 30 or so patients in the cohort, around 10 had no residual disease after primary surgery (R0), around 10 were excellent NACT responders, and around 10 were poor NACT responders. One primary tumor sample and two metastatic tumor samples were collected from each patient, for a total of approximately 98 samples. Overall results and qualifications from the work: TCR clonal relatedness correlated positively with neoantigen level and, by trend, with copy number variation and mutation load from whole-genome sequencing. Repertoire similarity between tumors of the same patient ranged about 0.095 to 0.79, whereas almost no similarity was seen between different patients. Bulk tumor TCR sequencing lacked spatial information, limiting insight into HGSC tumor complexity and diversity. TCR repertoire analyses were focused on CDR3, and CDR1 and CDR2 were not analyzed.

The tumor samples were collected prior to definitive surgery or chemotherapy. Genomic DNA extraction was performed by the MD Anderson Biospecimen Extraction Resource, and TCR sequencing was carried out by the MD Anderson Cancer Genomics Laboratory. A word on this clone: What antigen it recognizes has not been identified. No clone much larger than this one lies a single base away; base qualities are absent.

The germline ends are 15 bases apart after V is trimmed by 6 bases and J by 1 base. The CDR3 holds 15 amino acids from the cysteine to the phenylalanine. Only the CDR3 DNA stays, 45 bases, in frame from base 1. The germline V gene sets CDR1 to KGHSH and CDR2 to LQKENI. The 70 to 90 tumor samples underwent high-throughput TCR profiling using ImmunoSEQ. The paper's processing steps were these. Repertoire diversity metrics included richness (unique productive sequences), clonality, evenness and relatedness; Bhattacharyya coefficient assessed similarity between samples. In a sensitivity analysis, TCRs with fewer than two reads were excluded, and consistent conclusions were obtained. TCRdb took this table from immuneACCESS and kept in-frame rearrangements with V and J called. Such tables lack part of the clones; where checked against another copy, unresolved V genes explain under half of the gap, and the rest is unexplained. The D gene and trimming were derived from the DNA, and the V and J assignments and clone size from that table. The sample table contains approximately 6,600 clones; only one count was recorded for 60% to 85% of them. 6.5% to 8.5% of the sample lies in the top ten.

The sequence was collected from a human donor with high-grade serous ovarian cancer. This receptor chain uses TRBV18 and TRBJ2-5; the D gene is possibly TRBD1, with 5 bases matching. Sequenced input: tumor tissue. The CDR3 has the sequence CASSQGTNLQETQYF. The sequenced DNA is TGTGCCAGCTCCCAGGGAACTAACCTCCAAGAGACCCAGTACTTC.